This T cell receptor (beta chain) was captured by sequencing in a study of control samples from healthy donors and cancer patients. Assay used: immunoSEQ multiplex PCR; TCRdb lists only in-frame clones, some missing. The sample lists about 96,000 clones, just over 90% occurring once. The sequence was collected from a man younger than 35 in good health. Sequencing was done on a sample of blood.

The CDR3 DNA reads TGTGCCAGCAGCTTGGTACTAGCGGGAGGGCGTTGGCAGTTCTTC. Translating gives CASSLVLAGGRWQFF. The rearrangement joins TRBV7-9 to TRBJ2-1, with 13 nucleotides matching TRBD2. This CDR3 region has 15 residues. J was trimmed by 12 bases and V by 3 bases; bases with no gene match: 8. Looked up from germline, CDR1 is SEHNR and CDR2 is FQNEAQ (reference sequence).